A single sample gave rise to the 18 T cell receptor beta chains below, sequenced in a study of cytomegalovirus exposure and HLA in healthy donors. Primers included in the PCR were 60 Vbeta and 13 Jbeta primers. Data came from immunoSEQ multiplex PCR; TCRdb stores just in-frame clones and leaves some out. The profile covers under 100,000 clones, with roughly two thirds appearing a single time and over 13% taken by the ten largest. The sample taken for sequencing was PBMCs. These receptors all come from a woman aged 50 to 60 in good health and CMV-seropositive.

This clone came up a few times. The V gene is TRBV9, the J gene TRBJ1-1; the D is unclear. Per the germline V gene, CDR1 is SGDLS and CDR2 is YYNGEE. V shed 0 bases and J shed 3 bases, with 6 bases lying between them. CDR3 length equals 13 residues. The CDR3 is CASSVGSYTEAFF. The CDR3 DNA follows: TGTGCCAGCAGCGTAGGTAGCTACACTGAAGCTTTCTTT.

This clone has a handful of counts. The chain uses TRBV5-6 and TRBJ1-3; tentative D call: TRBD1 (5 bases). V was pared by 2 bases and J by 0 bases, with 9 bases between. The germline CDR1 and CDR2 sequences are SGHDT and YYEEEE. CDR3 length equals 15 residues. The CDR3 DNA sequence: TGTGCCAGCAGCTTAGGGGTATACTCTGGAAACACCATATATTTT. It encodes CASSLGVYSGNTIYF.

The gene calls are TRBV7-2 and TRBJ2-1; D might be TRBD2 (7 bases). V was clipped by 7 bases and J by 9 bases, with 22 bases between them. The germline V gene has CDR1 SGHTA and CDR2 FQGNSA. This CDR3 region has 15 residues. The CDR3 DNA follows: TGTGCCAGCATGCCTGGGGGGGCGCGAAAAGGTGAGCAGTTCTTC. This sequence encodes CASMPGGARKGEQFF.

The chain combines TRBV5-6 with TRBJ2-7; a weak D match, TRBD2 (6 bases). Per germline, CDR1 SGHDT and CDR2 YYEEEE. V dropped 2 bases and J dropped 4 bases, with 16 bases sitting between them. The CDR3 runs to 15 residues. The CDR3 protein is CASSFRGIRPYEQYF. The DNA for the CDR3 is TGTGCCAGCAGCTTCCGCGGGATACGACCTTACGAGCAGTACTTC.

The rearrangement joins TRBV5-4 to TRBJ2-1, with 9 bases lining up with TRBD1. CDR1 and CDR2 (germline): SGHNT, YYREEE (reference sequence). The J segment lost 7 bases and the V segment lost 5 bases, leaving 13 bases of the junction unmatched. The CDR3 has 16 amino acids. CDR3 nucleotide sequence: TGTGCCAGCAGGGACCCCGGGACAGGGATGAGTAATGAGCAGTTCTTC. Translated: CASRDPGTGMSNEQFF. Drawing the rest from reference TRBV5-4 and TRBJ2-1, the complete variable domain is ETGVTQSPTHLIKTRGQQVTLRCSSQSGHNTVSWYQQALGQGPQFIFQYYREEENGRGNFPPRFSGLQFPNYSSELNVNALELDDSALYLCASRDPGTGMSNEQFFGPGTRLTVL.

V usage is TRBV9 and J usage is TRBJ2-2; 12 bases align to TRBD2. J gave up 7 bases and V 4 bases, and 17 bases lay outside the gene matches. CDR1 is SGDLS, CDR2 YYNGEE, per germline. This CDR3 has 19 amino acids. The CDR3 spells CASSSTPSASGRAVGELFF. The CDR3 region has the DNA TGTGCCAGCAGCTCAACGCCCTCCGCTAGCGGGAGGGCGGTCGGGGAGCTGTTTTTT.

The chain uses TRBV15 and TRBJ1-4, with D perhaps matching TRBD1 (5 bases). The CDR3 spans 15 residues. V was shortened by 0 bases and J by 10 bases, with 15 bases between the two germline ends. Germline-derived CDR1 and CDR2 are LNHNV and YYDKDF (reference sequence). The DNA for the CDR3 is TGTGCCACCAGCAGAGATCACATAGGGGCTGGAAAACTGTTTTTT. It codes for CATSRDHIGAGKLFF.

The chain carries TRBV5-1 and TRBJ2-2; weak D call: TRBD2 (5 bases). With 4 bases removed from V and 1 base from J, the gap between germline ends came to 14 bases. Germline CDR1 reads SGHRS; CDR2 reads YFSETQ. The CDR3 totals 16 residues. The chain's CDR3 is CASSQSGGRNTGELFF. DNA for the CDR3: TGCGCCAGCAGCCAGAGCGGTGGGAGGAACACCGGGGAGCTGTTTTTT.

About this clone: At one end, the junction sequence differs from germline, possibly due to a read error. The same CDR3 is also encoded by other DNA sequences in this sample. The chain is built from TRBV20-1 and TRBJ2-5, with D unclear. The CDR3 loop spans 11 amino acids. Germline assignment: CDR1 DFQATT and CDR2 SNEGSKA (reference sequence). The CDR3, as DNA: TGTAGTGCTGCCCTTGGCGAGACCCAGTACTTC. As protein: CSAALGETQYF.

The chain couples TRBV5-1 to TRBJ2-5; D unresolved. V was trimmed by 3 bases and J by 2 bases, leaving 8 bases between them. Germline values: CDR1 SGHRS, CDR2 YFSETQ. This CDR3 comprises 13 residues. CDR3 loop: CASSSVRQETQYF. As DNA, the CDR3 is TGCGCCAGCAGCTCAGTCAGACAAGAGACCCAGTACTTC. The variable domain in full, completed from reference TRBV5-1 and TRBJ2-5, reads KAGVTQTPRYLIKTRGQQVTLSCSPISGHRSVSWYQQTPGQGLQFLFEYFSETQRNKGNFPGRFSGRQFSNSRSEMNVSTLELGDSALYLCASSSVRQETQYFGPGTRLLVL.

As for this clone: At one end the junction does not follow the germline gene, possibly because of a read error. The chain couples TRBV7-9 to TRBJ1-2; D may be TRBD1 (5 bases). The length of the CDR3 is 12 residues. From germline, CDR1 is SEHNR and CDR2 FQNEAQ (reference sequence). CDR3 bases: TGTTCCAGCAGCTTAGGGGAGGGAGGCTACACCTTC. It translates to CSSSLGEGGYTF.

V gene TRBV18 combines with J gene TRBJ1-1; TRBD1 is a possible D gene (5 bases). This CDR3 is built from 14 residues. CDR1 KGHSH and CDR2 LQKENI come from the germline V gene. The V and J ends lost 4 bases and 4 bases respectively, with 13 bases between them. The CDR3 nucleotides are TGTGCCAGCTCACTCAGCGGGGCCGGCACTGAAGCTTTCTTT. This codes for CASSLSGAGTEAFF.

This chain uses TRBV9 with TRBJ2-1; D possibly corresponds to TRBD2 (5 bases). The CDR3 loop spans 13 amino acids. Germline values: CDR1 SGDLS, CDR2 YYNGEE. The V end lost 3 bases, the J end lost 6 bases, and 10 bases lay between the germline ends. CDR3 coding DNA: TGTGCCAGCAGCGCGTGGACTTCCAATGAGCAGTTCTTC. Its protein product is CASSAWTSNEQFF.

This chain uses TRBV19 with TRBJ1-5, with TRBD1 as a possible D gene (5 bases). Germline V gives CDR1 LNHDA, CDR2 SQIVND (reference sequence). Between the trimmed V and J ends, which lost 7 bases and 4 bases, there was a span of 17 bases. The CDR3 is 15 amino acids. CDR3: CASTLGRGINQPQHF. CDR3 sequence (DNA): TGTGCCAGTACCCTCGGACGGGGGATTAATCAGCCCCAGCATTTT.

The J gene is TRBJ2-2, the V gene TRBV5-8; 7 bases agree with TRBD1. Trimming took 1 base from V and 0 from J; bases not matched to a gene: 0. Germline V gene data show CDR1 as SGHTS and CDR2 as YDEGEE. The CDR3 is 15 residues long. Written as DNA, the CDR3 is TGTGCCAGCAGCTTGCAGGGGGCGAACACCGGGGAGCTGTTTTTT. It encodes CASSLQGANTGELFF.

CDR3 DNA: TGTGCCAGCAGTTTGGCTGGAGGTCAAGCGGGGGGTGGGACCCAGTACTTC. Translating it yields CASSLAGGQAGGGTQYF. V is TRBV28 and J is TRBJ2-5, with 9 bases that match TRBD2. Germline-derived CDR1 and CDR2 are MDHEN and SYDVKM. V lost 3 bases, J lost 7 bases, and 15 bases stayed unmatched. The length of the CDR3 is 17 residues.

This clone was observed a handful of times. Without the conserved terminal phenylalanine or tryptophan, this CDR3 likely stems from a read error. No DNA is shown, since the ends of the CDR3 on it are uncertain; the CDR3 is the one TCRdb lists. The chain links TRBV7-9 to TRBJ1-1; the table calls TRBD1, which could not be checked here. With termini counted, the CDR3 has 11 amino acids. Germline values: CDR1 SEHNR, CDR2 FQNEAQ (reference sequence). CDR3 sequence: CSSSFPGGRPG.

This chain uses TRBV18 with TRBJ2-3; possibly TRBD2 for D (6 bases). V lost 3 bases to trimming and J lost 7 bases, with 20 bases between them. This CDR3 comprises 16 residues. Germline V gene data show CDR1 as KGHSH and CDR2 as LQKENI. CDR3: CASSPSGLQIGYTQYF. CDR3 coding DNA: TGTGCCAGCTCACCCTCGGGACTGCAGATCGGTTATACGCAGTATTTT. Together with reference TRBV18 and TRBJ2-3, the CDR3 gives the full variable domain: NAGVMQNPRHLVRRRGQEARLRCSPMKGHSHVYWYRQLPEEGLKFMVYLQKENIIDESGMPKERFSAEFPKEGPSILRIQQVVRGDSAAYFCASSPSGLQIGYTQYFGPGTRLTVL.